This T cell receptor (beta chain) was obtained from a study of CD4 T cells in relation to SARS-CoV-2 and coronaviruses. Unexposed donor CD4+ T cells date from 2011-2018, before the COVID-19 pandemic. Sequencing was performed with immunoSEQ multiplex PCR; in TCRdb, only in-frame clones are kept and a portion is missing. The data contain about 64,000 clones, 94% of them singletons. Sequenced input: naive CD4+ T cells from PBMCs. Subset indicated: naive CD4+ T cells isolated by negative enrichment. The TCR comes from a human donor in good health.

CDR3 protein: CASSYSIRDNSPLHF. The CDR3 DNA sequence: TGTGCCAGCAGTTACTCGATCAGGGATAATTCACCCCTCCACTTT. The V and J genes are TRBV6-5 and TRBJ1-6; the D gene is possibly TRBD1 (5 bases). The CDR3 length is 15 residues. The germline V gene encodes CDR1 MNHEY and CDR2 SVGAGI. The germline V and J ends were trimmed by 0 bases and 5 bases, with 8 bases remaining between them.